The entry below describes one T cell receptor (beta chain). The antigen it binds to is not known. The input lacks base qualities; no much larger clone sits a single base away. The data derive from a study of early T cells in non-severe SARS-CoV-2 infection (dated by TCRdb to 2020 to 2023). For the study in its entirety: Because TCR sequencing was done on bulk RNA from unsorted whole blood, the alpha and beta chains could not be paired. The study at large found these results: VDJdb matching was skewed toward anti-spike CD8 responses, so virus-specific expansions were likely underestimated and private and CD4 specificities were missed.

The receptor library was made with 5' RACE. The reads were generated on a NextSeq 500. Unique molecular identifiers were attached to individual cDNA molecules in the TCR library protocol so that sequencing error and PCR bias could be corrected. Both TCR alpha and beta chains were sequenced, and tight co-correlation was observed between alpha and beta sequence abundances in each sample. The study's processing was this. Decombinator V4 was used to perform V gene, J gene and CDR3 annotation of TCR sequences. Expanded TCRs were defined as changing significantly between any two time points under a Poisson model with p below 0.0001. Abundances of TCRs were expressed as counts per million after normalisation to the total number of TCRs sequenced in each sample. MAIT TCRs were defined by TRAV1-2 paired with TRAJ12, TRAJ20 or TRAJ33, and iNKT TCRs by TRAV10 paired with TRAJ18. VDJdb, accessed 1 November 2021, was searched for CMV, EBV and SARS-CoV-2 annotated TCRs, excluding TCRs annotated for multiple antigens. The public reads were run again by TCRdb, first through fastp at Q25 and then through MiXCR, and only productive beta chains were kept. Each entry merges the rows of one CDR3 protein and shows their most common DNA and genes. Clone size and V and J calls follow TCRdb, not the original study. The sample table shows tens of thousands of distinct CDR3 sequences, and about 5% are seen once. The ten largest clones represent under 7.5% of the sample.

Set within a cohort of healthcare workers in London, UK, this nested case-control study involved weekly PCR testing of nasopharyngeal swabs along with blood sampling. Between 23 and 31 March 2020, the week of the UK lockdown, healthcare workers were enrolled and then followed up weekly for as long as 16 weeks. V loses 1 base of germline sequence and J loses 0 bases, and the interval between the two ends is 9 bases. CDR1 and CDR2 were assigned from the germline V gene as SGHDT and YYEEEE. The CDR3 goes from the cysteine to the phenylalanine over 15 residues. Only the CDR3 DNA stays, 45 bases, in frame from base 1.

This clonotype originated in an adult who was a healthcare worker with PCR-confirmed SARS-CoV-2 infection or an uninfected control (not recorded which). Sequenced material: whole blood, taken at baseline. The V gene is TRBV5-6 and the J gene is TRBJ2-3; the D segment cannot be called with confidence. The CDR3: CASSLYTTSTDTQYF. The DNA sequence is as follows: TGTGCCAGCAGCTTGTACACAACTAGCACAGATACGCAGTATTTT.